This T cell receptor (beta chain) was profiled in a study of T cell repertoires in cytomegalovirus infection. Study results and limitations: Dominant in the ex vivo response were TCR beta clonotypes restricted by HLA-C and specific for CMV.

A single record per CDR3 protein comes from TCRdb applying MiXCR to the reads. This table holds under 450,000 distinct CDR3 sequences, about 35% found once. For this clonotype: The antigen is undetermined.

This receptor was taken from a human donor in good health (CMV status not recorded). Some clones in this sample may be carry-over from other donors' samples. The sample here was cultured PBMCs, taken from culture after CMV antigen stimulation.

Here the CDR3 DNA reads TGTGCCAGCGCCCGACAGGGCGGTGGCTACACCTTC. This sequence encodes CASARQGGGYTF. The chain employs TRBV6-6 and TRBJ1-2; 7 nucleotides agree with TRBD1. The CDR3 runs 12 residues. The junction had 7 bases not matched to a gene; V was cut back by 8 bases and J by 7 bases. Germline V gene sequence: CDR1 MNHNY, CDR2 SVGAGI (reference sequence).